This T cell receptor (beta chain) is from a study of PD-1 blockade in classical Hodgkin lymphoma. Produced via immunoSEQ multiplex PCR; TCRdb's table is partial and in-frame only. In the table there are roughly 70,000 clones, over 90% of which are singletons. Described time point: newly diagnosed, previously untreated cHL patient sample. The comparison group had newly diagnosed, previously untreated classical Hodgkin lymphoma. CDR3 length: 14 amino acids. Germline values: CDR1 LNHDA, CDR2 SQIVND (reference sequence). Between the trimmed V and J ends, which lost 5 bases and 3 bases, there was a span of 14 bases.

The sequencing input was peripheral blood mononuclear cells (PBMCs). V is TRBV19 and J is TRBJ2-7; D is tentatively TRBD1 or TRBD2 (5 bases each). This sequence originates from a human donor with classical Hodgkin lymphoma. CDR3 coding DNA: TGTGCCAGTAGTGCACCGGGGCTCCTCTACGAGCAGTACTTC. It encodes CASSAPGLLYEQYF.